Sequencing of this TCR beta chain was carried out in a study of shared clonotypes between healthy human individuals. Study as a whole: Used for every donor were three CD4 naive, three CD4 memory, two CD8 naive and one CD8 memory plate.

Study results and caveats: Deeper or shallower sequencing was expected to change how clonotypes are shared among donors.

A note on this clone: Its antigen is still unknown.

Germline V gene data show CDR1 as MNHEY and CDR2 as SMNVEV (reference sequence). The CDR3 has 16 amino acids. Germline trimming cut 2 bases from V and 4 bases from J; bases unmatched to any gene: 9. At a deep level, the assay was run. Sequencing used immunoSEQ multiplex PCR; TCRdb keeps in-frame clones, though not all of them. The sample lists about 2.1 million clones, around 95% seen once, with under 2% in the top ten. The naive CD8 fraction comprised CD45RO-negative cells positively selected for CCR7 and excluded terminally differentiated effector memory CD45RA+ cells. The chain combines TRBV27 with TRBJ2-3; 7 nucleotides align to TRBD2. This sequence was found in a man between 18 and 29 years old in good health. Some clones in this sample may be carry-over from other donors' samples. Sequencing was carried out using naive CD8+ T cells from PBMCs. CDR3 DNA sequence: TGTGCCAGCAGTTTAGCCCCCCGACTAGCCCCAGATACGCAGTATTTT. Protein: CASSLAPRLAPDTQYF.